This TCR beta chain was identified during a study of CD8 T cells in Susac syndrome. In regard to this clonotype: Its matching antigen is unknown.

Germline-derived CDR1 and CDR2 are LGHDT and YNNKEL (reference sequence). The CDR3 has 14 amino acids. J gave up 5 bases and V 1 base, and 2 bases lay outside the gene matches. The study sequenced TCR beta in blood CD8+ and CD4+ T cells. RNA, at 0.5 to 1 ug, was reverse transcribed with random hexamers. By means of immunoSEQ multiplex PCR, TCR beta CDR3 spanning 54 Vbeta and 13 Jbeta underwent amplification. One entry per CDR3 protein results from TCRdb running MiXCR on the immunoSEQ multiplex PCR reads. The sample yields some 200,000 distinct CDR3 sequences, 95% seen once. Study results and caveats: Susac-specific public clones were found in total CD8+ and CD8+ TEMRA repertoires, numbering 15 to 20 and five, respectively.

The chain combines TRBV3-1 with TRBJ2-5; TRBD2 matches at 9 bases. The sample was CD8+ T cells from PBMCs. The source is a human donor with Susac syndrome. The CDR3 reads CASSQVAGEETQYF. CDR3 DNA: TGTGCCAGCAGCCAAGTAGCGGGGGAGGAGACCCAGTACTTC.